The 31 T cell receptor beta chains below were found in one sample sequenced in a study of response to subunit inactivated influenza vaccine. TCRdb fed the RT-PCR reads into MiXCR, producing one record per CDR3 protein. Of 550,000 to 800,000 distinct CDR3 sequences listed, 15% to 19% are singletons. The source was PBMCs from blood, collected approximately 12 days after vaccination. These TCRs come from a man between 45 and 60 years old who received an inactivated influenza vaccine.

The chain links TRBV20-1 to TRBJ1-5; D is undetermined. Trimming removed 2 bases at V and 2 bases at J, with 13 bases between. Germline V CDR1 and CDR2: DFQATT, SNEGSKA (reference sequence). There are 15 residues in the CDR3. In nucleotides, the CDR3 is TGCAGTGCTAGACGTAGGCTAAAGGGCAATCAGCCCCAGCATTTT. Amino acid sequence: CSARRRLKGNQPQHF.

The chain employs TRBV23-1 and TRBJ2-7, with unresolved D. TRBV23-1 is sorted into the ORF group, with uncertain function. Trimming removed 1 base at V and 1 base at J, with 14 bases between. This CDR3 region has 16 residues. This CDR3 is CASSQYPETLSYEQYF. As DNA, the CDR3 is TGCGCCAGCAGTCAATATCCGGAAACCCTGTCCTACGAGCAGTACTTC.

In its sample, this clonotype was seen a few times. The chain couples TRBV20-1 to TRBJ2-1; possible D gene TRBD1, 5 bases. This CDR3 comprises 15 residues. Between the trimmed V and J ends, which lost 4 bases and 4 bases, there was a span of 17 bases. Looked up from germline, CDR1 is DFQATT and CDR2 is SNEGSKA (reference sequence). The CDR3 DNA reads as TGCAGTGCTAAACAAGGAGCTGACAGTTACAATGAGCAGTTCTTC. This encodes CSAKQGADSYNEQFF.

This chain connects TRBV20-1 to TRBJ2-7; D is unresolved. V lost 6 bases to trimming and J lost 6 bases, with 12 bases between them. Germline V gene data show CDR1 as DFQATT and CDR2 as SNEGSKA (reference sequence). The CDR3 spans 11 residues. In DNA, the CDR3 is TGCAGTGCAACCGGGCCCCGCGAGCAGTACTTC. Amino acid sequence: CSATGPREQYF.

The chain links TRBV5-6 to TRBJ2-1; no clear D gene. This CDR3 has 13 residues. CDR1 and CDR2 from the germline V gene are SGHDT and YYEEEE. The ends were cut back, 2 bases at V and 7 bases at J, with 10 bases in the middle. Here the CDR3 reads CASSFQARNEQFF. The CDR3 DNA reads TGTGCCAGCAGCTTTCAGGCGCGGAATGAGCAGTTCTTC.

Note on this clonotype: At one end the junction does not follow the germline gene, possibly because of a read error. The chain combines TRBV12-3 or TRBV12-4 with TRBJ1-3, with D uncertain. The CDR3 has 13 residues. The DNA for the CDR3 is TGTGCCAGCAGGTTAGCCTCTGGAAACACCATATATTTT. It codes for CASRLASGNTIYF.

The J gene is TRBJ2-3, the V gene TRBV7-8, with 10 nucleotides matching TRBD2. CDR1 SGHVS and CDR2 FQNEAQ come from the germline V gene. V trimming: 5 bases; J trimming: 2 bases; junction bases outside the gene matches: 7. This CDR3 spans 16 amino acids. The CDR3 sequence: CASSPRTSGYTDTQYF. The CDR3 nucleotides are TGTGCCAGCAGCCCCAGGACTAGCGGATACACAGATACGCAGTATTTT.

This clonotype was seen just once. The chain joins TRBV14 to TRBJ1-6; D uncertain. There are 13 residues in the CDR3. Trimming left V 2 bases short and J 9 bases short, with 8 bases between. The V gene's germline CDR1 is SGHDN and CDR2 FVKESK. The CDR3 nucleotides read TGTGCCAGCAGCCAAATAAGGGCTTCACCCCTCCACTTT. Amino acid sequence: CASSQIRASPLHF.

The CDR3 protein is CASSEDNYYHQETQYF. CDR3 bases: TGTGCCAGCAGCGAAGACAACTATTACCACCAAGAGACCCAGTACTTC. The chain combines TRBV7-2 with TRBJ2-5, with no clear D. Trimming took 5 bases from V and 0 from J, leaving 16 bases between them. The CDR3 contains 16 residues. Germline V gene sequence: CDR1 SGHTA, CDR2 FQGNSA.

This clonotype was observed a few times. The rearrangement uses TRBV3-1 and TRBJ1-2; no definite D call. V was pared by 3 bases and J by 5 bases, with 10 bases between. The germline V gene encodes CDR1 LGHDT and CDR2 YNNKEL (reference sequence). CDR3 length: 13 amino acids. The CDR3 region has the DNA TGTGCCAGCAGCCAGGGGATAGGGTATGGCTACACCTTC. It is translated as CASSQGIGYGYTF. The full variable domain, completed using reference TRBV3-1 and TRBJ1-2, is DTAVSQTPKYLVTQMGNDKSIKCEQNLGHDTMYWYKQDSKKFLKIMFSYNNKELIINETVPNRFSPKSPDKAHLNLHINSLELGDSAVYFCASSQGIGYGYTFGSGTRLTVV.

This clonotype was seen ten or more times. The chain uses TRBV5-1 and TRBJ2-7; a weak D match, TRBD2 (6 bases). Per the germline V gene, CDR1 is SGHRS and CDR2 is YFSETQ. V shed 0 bases and J shed 5 bases, with 9 bases lying between them. The CDR3 has 13 residues. In DNA, the CDR3 is TGCGCCAGCAGCTTGGCAGGAGGGCACGAGCAGTACTTC. Translated, it gives CASSLAGGHEQYF.

This clonotype was observed at least ten times. This chain joins TRBV12-3 or TRBV12-4 and TRBJ2-2; possibly TRBD1 for D (6 bases). Trimming took 6 bases from V and 5 from J, leaving 13 bases between them. The CDR3 runs to 14 residues. The CDR3 loop reads CASSSQGPTGELFF. The CDR3 DNA sequence: TGTGCCAGCAGCTCACAGGGTCCGACCGGGGAGCTGTTTTTT.

This clonotype was recorded at least ten times. A read error may produce the germline difference seen at one junction end. The chain links TRBV5-1 to TRBJ2-7; the D is unclear. The CDR3 totals 13 residues. The germline V gene encodes CDR1 SGHRS and CDR2 YFSETQ. The CDR3: CASSLASGYEQYF. CDR3 in DNA: TGTGCCAGCAGCTTAGCAAGTGGCTACGAGCAGTACTTC.

The chain links TRBV29-1 to TRBJ2-3; D perhaps matches TRBD2 (7 bases). CDR1 SQVTM and CDR2 ANQGSEA come from the germline V gene. With 5 bases removed from V and 2 bases from J, the gap between germline ends came to 23 bases. This CDR3 has 17 residues. The CDR3 spells CSVLLWGGLLPTDTQYF. CDR3 nucleotides: TGCAGCGTTTTACTGTGGGGGGGCCTCCTTCCCACAGATACGCAGTATTTT.

V is TRBV6-1 and J is TRBJ2-5; 7 positions match TRBD1. This CDR3 spans 16 amino acids. V dropped 6 bases and J dropped 3; count of bases not matched to a gene: 13. Germline CDR1 is MNHNS and CDR2 is SASEGT. The CDR3 nucleotides are TGTGCCAGCAGAACTTACCGGGGACAGTCGAAAGAGACCCAGTACTTC. Amino acid sequence: CASRTYRGQSKETQYF.

This chain uses TRBV6-1 with TRBJ2-3; TRBD2 matches at 9 bases. The CDR3 runs 14 residues. V lost 7 bases, J lost 3 bases, and 5 bases stayed unmatched. Germline V gene sequence: CDR1 MNHNS, CDR2 SASEGT. The chain's CDR3 is CASKLAGATDTQYF. CDR3 sequence (DNA): TGTGCCAGCAAATTAGCGGGAGCTACAGATACGCAGTATTTT.

This chain connects TRBV10-3 to TRBJ1-5; no definite D call. This CDR3 contains 14 residues. Germline lookup yields CDR1 ENHRY and CDR2 SYGVKD. V was clipped by 4 bases and J by 4 bases, with 11 bases between them. The CDR3 DNA reads as TGTGCCATCAGTGCGGTCAGCCTGAATCAGCCCCAGCATTTT. Protein: CAISAVSLNQPQHF.

This clonotype has only a few counts. The CDR3 reads CASSVGEGLSSYEQYF. DNA for the CDR3: TGTGCCAGCAGCGTAGGGGAGGGACTCAGCTCCTACGAGCAGTACTTC. This chain connects TRBV9 to TRBJ2-7; 7 positions match TRBD2. The CDR3 contains 16 residues. J gave up 0 bases and V 0 bases, and 6 bases lay outside the gene matches. The V gene's germline CDR1 is SGDLS and CDR2 YYNGEE.

The table lists this clonotype with a few counts. This chain connects TRBV12-3 or TRBV12-4 to TRBJ2-5; 12 bases match TRBD2. This CDR3 spans 16 amino acids. The J segment lost 5 bases and the V segment lost 5 bases, leaving 9 bases of the junction unmatched. The CDR3: CASSLGLAGLGETQYF. In DNA, the CDR3 is TGTGCCAGCAGTCTCGGACTAGCGGGGTTAGGGGAGACCCAGTACTTC.

This clonotype was seen a handful of times. The chain has TRBV29-1 and TRBJ2-7; D is perhaps TRBD2 (6 bases). The CDR3 is made up of 11 amino acids. The V end lost 4 bases, the J end lost 5 bases, and 9 bases lay between the germline ends. Per germline, CDR1 SQVTM and CDR2 ANQGSEA. The CDR3 loop is CSVARGNEQYF. The DNA for the CDR3 is TGCAGCGTTGCTCGCGGGAACGAGCAGTACTTC.

V is TRBV4-1 and J is TRBJ2-3; D may be TRBD1 (5 bases). CDR1 and CDR2 (germline): MGHRA, YSYEKL. The germline V and J ends were trimmed by 0 bases and 8 bases, with 12 bases remaining between them. This CDR3 contains 14 residues. CDR3 residues: CASSQEWGDGTQYF. CDR3 DNA sequence: TGCGCCAGCAGCCAAGAATGGGGCGATGGTACGCAGTATTTT.

The chain recombines TRBV12-3 or TRBV12-4 with TRBJ2-2, with D possibly TRBD1 on 6 matching bases. CDR3 length: 16 residues. V lost 1 base, J lost 4 bases, and 13 bases lay in between. The CDR3 region has the DNA TGTGCCAGCAGTTTAGACACAGGGACCGGCACCGGGGAGCTGTTTTTT. Protein sequence: CASSLDTGTGTGELFF.

The CDR3 DNA reads TGTGCCAGCAGTGACAGCGGGGGGGATAACACCGGGGAGCTGTTTTTT. Its protein product is CASSDSGGDNTGELFF. This chain links TRBV2 with TRBJ2-2; TRBD2 agrees at 10 bases. The CDR3 consists of 16 residues. CDR1 and CDR2 from the germline V gene are SNHLY and FYNNEI. V shed 3 bases, J shed 2 bases, and the junction held 3 bases outside the gene matches.

The chain uses TRBV5-1 and TRBJ1-6; D uncertain. This CDR3 is 14 amino acids long. Germline assignment: CDR1 SGHRS and CDR2 YFSETQ. The V end was cut by 5 bases, the J end by 8 bases, with 14 bases between. CDR3 nucleotide sequence: TGCGCCAGCAGAAGGAACGTCGGGGATTCACCCCTCCACTTT. Translated, it gives CASRRNVGDSPLHF.

This chain links TRBV4-2 with TRBJ2-7; D is undetermined. The V gene lost 0 bases and the J gene lost 1 base, with 10 bases spanning the gap. Germline CDR1 is LGHNA and CDR2 is YNFKEQ. This CDR3 has 15 amino acids. This CDR3 is CASSQDKQASYEQYF. In DNA, the CDR3 is TGTGCCAGCAGCCAAGATAAGCAGGCTTCCTACGAGCAGTACTTC.

The rearrangement joins TRBV20-1 to TRBJ1-5, with a tentative D call TRBD1 (5 bases). From germline, CDR1 is DFQATT and CDR2 SNEGSKA (reference sequence). V was shortened by 3 bases and J by 3 bases, with 12 bases between the two germline ends. The CDR3 loop spans 14 amino acids. The chain's CDR3 is CSASLGTNNQPQHF. Here the CDR3 DNA reads TGCAGTGCTAGTCTGGGGACTAACAATCAGCCCCAGCATTTT.

This clonotype came up many times. V and J are TRBV7-6 and TRBJ1-4; TRBD1 matches at 7 bases. J gave up 3 bases and V 4 bases, and 5 bases lay outside the gene matches. The V gene's germline CDR1 is SGHVS and CDR2 FNYEAQ. This CDR3 region has 15 residues. The DNA of the CDR3 is TGTGCCAGCAGCTCAGGGGGTGTTCCTAATGAAAAACTGTTTTTT. Translated: CASSSGGVPNEKLFF. Combining the CDR3 with reference TRBV7-6 and TRBJ1-4 gives the whole variable domain GAGVSQSPRYKVTKRGQDVALRCDPISGHVSLYWYRQALGQGPEFLTYFNYEAQQDKSGLPNDRFSAERPEGSISTLTIQRTEQRDSAMYRCASSSGGVPNEKLFFGSGTQLSVL.

The CDR3 sequence is CAWSVQGNEKLFF. DNA of the CDR3: TGTGCCTGGAGTGTACAGGGTAATGAAAAACTGTTTTTT. The chain employs TRBV30 and TRBJ1-4; the D gene is possibly TRBD1 (6 bases). V was cut by 0 bases and J by 4 bases, with 6 bases left in between. The CDR3 has 13 amino acids. Germline assignment: CDR1 GTSNPN and CDR2 SVGIG (reference sequence).

This clonotype turned up a few times. The chain combines TRBV28 with TRBJ2-3, with 11 bases fitting TRBD2. Looked up from germline, CDR1 is MDHEN and CDR2 is SYDVKM. The CDR3 has 14 amino acids. After removal of 5 bases from V and 4 bases from J, the junction contained 2 bases not matched to a gene. This CDR3 reads CASSTSGRPDTQYF. The CDR3, as DNA: TGTGCCAGCAGTACTAGCGGGAGACCAGATACGCAGTATTTT.

This clonotype was picked up a small number of times. The V and J genes are TRBV11-2 and TRBJ2-2, with D hard to call. CDR1 SGHAT and CDR2 FQNNGV come from the germline V gene. The CDR3 spans 17 residues. The V and J ends lost 0 bases and 4 bases respectively, with 15 bases between them. The CDR3 DNA follows: TGTGCCAGCAGCTTAGATCCGACCCGACCACCCACCGGGGAGCTGTTTTTT. It yields the protein CASSLDPTRPPTGELFF.

This clonotype showed up many times. The chain couples TRBV29-1 to TRBJ2-5; D gene unclear. CDR1 is SQVTM and CDR2 is ANQGSEA in the germline V gene. CDR3 size: 13 residues. V lost 6 bases to trimming and J lost 3 bases, with 14 bases between them. The CDR3 protein is CSVAVFQKETQYF. The CDR3 DNA is TGCAGCGTGGCGGTGTTTCAGAAAGAGACCCAGTACTTC. Full variable domain (remainder filled in from reference TRBV29-1 and TRBJ2-5): SAVISQKPSRDICQRGTSLTIQCQVDSQVTMMFWYRQQPGQSLTLIATANQGSEATYESGFVIDKFPISRPNLTFSTLTVSNMSPEDSSIYLCSVAVFQKETQYFGPGTRLLVL.